This TCR beta chain is from a study of response to subunit inactivated influenza vaccine. Trimming cost V 1 base and J 2 bases, with 4 bases left between them. The CDR3 runs to 12 residues. Germline V gene lookup returns CDR1 DFQATT and CDR2 SNEGSKA (reference sequence). This clonotype has at least ten counts. In TCRdb, the RT-PCR reads were re-called with MiXCR into one record per CDR3 protein. The sample lists roughly 540,000 distinct CDR3 sequences; approximately 20% were seen once. These records were also assigned to another study, of T cells expressing NK-cell markers. Per that study: 5'RACE template switching with UMIs produced the TCR beta cDNA. NKG2C+ dominant clonotype frequencies in about six donors were about 1.0-7.5% of CD8+ T cells.

The source is a man aged 50-59 years who received an inactivated influenza vaccine. The specimen was CD4+ T cells sorted from PBMCs, collected 12 days after vaccination. The genes are TRBV20-1 and TRBJ2-3; D is unresolved. The CDR3 region is CSARVATDTQYF. The CDR3 DNA reads TGCAGTGCTAGAGTAGCCACAGATACGCAGTATTTT.